A selection of T cell receptor beta chains follows, all from one sample in a study of blood T cell repertoires in COVID-19. Profiled with immunoSEQ multiplex PCR; TCRdb holds only in-frame clones, not every one. The sample yields 200,000 to 300,000 clones, 86% seen once. Sequenced sample: peripheral blood. These receptors all come from a man aged 40-49 years who had recovered from COVID-19. Both conserved end residues are part of each CDR3. A D gene is named only where the DNA matches it firmly. Clone sizes are given selectively: once, few, many, or a class where the clone is expanded.

j_call v_call d_call clone_size cdr3_nt cdr3_aa
TRBJ1-2 TRBV19 . . TGTGCCAGTAGTCACTTGGCAGGCGTTGGCTACACCTTC CASSHLAGVGYTF
TRBJ1-5 TRBV10-3 . . TGTGCCATCAGTGACATGGGCAGGGGCAATCAGCCCCAGCATTTT CAISDMGRGNQPQHF
TRBJ1-2 TRBV27 TRBD1 . TGTGCCAGCAGTCCCGGGACAGGGGTCGGCTATGGCTACACCTTC CASSPGTGVGYGYTF
TRBJ2-1 TRBV27 TRBD2 few TGTGCCAGCAGTCTGGGACTAGCGGGACCTGCCTACAATGAGCAGTTCTTC CASSLGLAGPAYNEQFF
TRBJ2-1 TRBV7-2 TRBD2 . TGTGCCAGCAGCTTAGCGCAGGGTAGCGGGAAGTACAATGAGCAGTTCTTC CASSLAQGSGKYNEQFF
TRBJ1-5 TRBV6-5 . . TGTGCCAGCAGTTACTCCAGTTTGCAGCCCCAGCATTTT CASSYSSLQPQHF
TRBJ2-7 TRBV6-5 . . TGTGCCAGCAGAGAGTACGAGCAGTACTTC CASREYEQYF
TRBJ2-1 TRBV6-4 TRBD2 . TGTGCCAGCAGTGCCGGGACTAGCGGGAGCAATGAGCAGTTCTTC CASSAGTSGSNEQFF
TRBJ1-5 TRBV14 TRBD1 once TGTGCCAGCAGCCCACACGGTATGGACAGGGAGGAGGGGTATAGCAATCAGCCCCAGCATTTT CASSPHGMDREEGYSNQPQHF
TRBJ2-6 TRBV5-4 . . TGTGCCAGCAGCGTACAGGGTCGGTCTGGGGCCAACGTCCTGACTTTC CASSVQGRSGANVLTF
TRBJ1-2 TRBV4-3 . once TGCGCCAGCAGCCCAATAATCGGGTACGGCTACACCTTC CASSPIIGYGYTF
TRBJ1-5 TRBV19 . . TGTGCCAGTACCAACATGCGGGGAGGCAATCAGCCCCAGCATTTT CASTNMRGGNQPQHF
TRBJ2-3 TRBV6-2/TRBV6-3 TRBD2 . TGTGCCAGCAGTTACGTCCTAGCGGGGGGGCGCACAGATACGCAGTATTTT CASSYVLAGGRTDTQYF
TRBJ2-1 TRBV1 . . TGCACCAGCGTAAGGGCTAGCGGGAGTTACAATGAGCAGTTCTTC CTSVRASGSYNEQFF
TRBJ2-7 TRBV5-8 TRBD1 . TGTGCCAGCAGCCGCGACAGGGCCCCCTCCTACGAGCAGTACTTC CASSRDRAPSYEQYF
TRBJ1-2 TRBV19 TRBD1 . TGTGCCAGTAGTGGAGGACAGGGGGCGAGTTATGGCTACACCTTC CASSGGQGASYGYTF
TRBJ2-7 TRBV4-3 . . TGCGCCAGCAGCCCGCGGACAGACCTAACCTTCGAGCAGTACTTC CASSPRTDLTFEQYF
TRBJ1-1 TRBV5-1 . . TGCGCCAGCAGCTTGGCCCTGGGGGCGGACACTGAAGCTTTCTTT CASSLALGADTEAFF
TRBJ1-1 TRBV7-9 TRBD1 . TGTGCCAGCAGCCCCCGCTTAGGGACAGCAGAAGCTTTCTTT CASSPRLGTAEAFF
TRBJ2-4 TRBV7-3 . . TGTGCCAGCAGCCCCCCCCGGGGAGTAAGTATAGCCAAAAACATTCAGTACTTC CASSPPRGVSIAKNIQYF
TRBJ2-7 TRBV23-1 TRBD1 . TGCGCCAGCAGTCAGGGGGACAGTTTGAGTAACGAGCAGTACTTC CASSQGDSLSNEQYF
TRBJ1-4 TRBV30 . . TGTGCCTGGAGTGTACGCCGGAGTGAAAAACTGTTTTTT CAWSVRRSEKLFF
TRBJ1-6 TRBV30 . . TGTGCCTGGATGAGGAGCTCCTATAATTCACCCCTCCACTTT CAWMRSSYNSPLHF
TRBJ2-1 TRBV6-5 . . TGTGCCAGCGGTTGGAAAGCGGGCGGCGAGCAGTTCTTC CASGWKAGGEQFF
TRBJ2-7 TRBV10-2 TRBD1 . TGCGCCAGCAGTGTGAGGGGACAGGGCTCTAATGCTGGGGAGCAGTACTTC CASSVRGQGSNAGEQYF
TRBJ1-3 TRBV21-1 . . TGTGCCAGCAGCAAAGAAAGGGGCCCAGTCTCTGGAAACACCATATATTTT CASSKERGPVSGNTIYF
TRBJ1-2 TRBV29-1 TRBD1 . TGCAGCGTTGCTGGACAGGGCGGCTATGGCTACACCTTC CSVAGQGGYGYTF
TRBJ1-5 TRBV9 TRBD1 . TGTGCCAGCAGCGTAGGGACAGGGACAGGGTCGGAGCCCCAGCATTTT CASSVGTGTGSEPQHF
TRBJ2-1 TRBV13 TRBD2 . TGTGCCAGCACCCAGACTGGGGGGGGCTACAATGAGCAGTTCTTC CASTQTGGGYNEQFF
TRBJ2-4 TRBV27 . . TGTGCCAGCAGTAAGGACAGTGGGGGAGCCAAAAACATTCAGTACTTC CASSKDSGGAKNIQYF
TRBJ1-6 TRBV4-1 . few TGCGCCAGCAGCCAAGAGGGACTTAGTTCACCCCTCCACTTT CASSQEGLSSPLHF
TRBJ1-2 TRBV5-4 . . TGTGCCAGCAGCTCAGGCAGGGGCGCGAACTATGGCTACACCTTC CASSSGRGANYGYTF
TRBJ2-1 TRBV29-1 . . TGCAGCGTTGTCGATACAGGGACCGAGCAGTTCTTC CSVVDTGTEQFF
TRBJ1-2 TRBV6-2/TRBV6-3 TRBD1 . TGTGCCAGCAGTTACTCCGGGACAGGGGCGAATGGCTACACCTTC CASSYSGTGANGYTF
TRBJ2-1 TRBV7-8 TRBD2 . TGTGCCAGCAGCCCCCATCCTAGCGGGGGCCGCAATGAGCAGTTCTTC CASSPHPSGGRNEQFF
TRBJ2-1 TRBV7-6 . . TGTGCCAGCAGCTTAGGTGGGCAGTTGGCAAATGAGCAGTTCTTC CASSLGGQLANEQFF
TRBJ2-7 TRBV29-1 TRBD2 . TGCAGCGTCGGGACTAACCACGAGCAGTACTTC CSVGTNHEQYF
TRBJ2-1 TRBV20-1 TRBD2 . TGCAGTGCTAGTCGGACTAGCGGAGCACCATTGGTTGAGCAGTTCTTC CSASRTSGAPLVEQFF
TRBJ1-4 TRBV9 TRBD1 . TGTGCCAGCAGCGGGGGACAGGGCTATGAAAAACTGTTTTTT CASSGGQGYEKLFF
TRBJ2-7 TRBV7-9 TRBD1 . TGTGCCAGCAGTTATCAGGGGGCAACCTACGAGCAGTACTTC CASSYQGATYEQYF
TRBJ2-1 TRBV19 TRBD2 . TGTGCCAGTAGTATTCGTCGGGGGGGACACCGAAACAATGAGCAGTTCTTC CASSIRRGGHRNNEQFF
TRBJ1-4 TRBV6-5 . . TGTGCCAGCAGCCGCAAGTCGGAGGCTAATGAAAAACTGTTTTTT CASSRKSEANEKLFF
TRBJ2-7 TRBV7-9 TRBD2 . TGTGCCAGCAGCTTCCAACAACTAGCGGGAGGGGTAGAGCAGTACTTC CASSFQQLAGGVEQYF